This T cell receptor (beta chain) was sequenced during a study of blood T cell repertoires in COVID-19. This clone was seen repeatedly, ten times or more. Method: immunoSEQ multiplex PCR; TCRdb's copy keeps in-frame clones and lacks some. The table lists 150,000 to 190,000 clones, roughly four fifths of them singletons. This CDR3 spans 16 amino acids. Germline-derived CDR1 and CDR2 are SGHRS and YFSETQ. V lost 0 bases, J lost 1 base, and 6 bases stayed unmatched. The sequencing sample was made of peripheral blood. The chain joins TRBV5-1 to TRBJ1-1; 7 bases are shared with TRBD1. This clonotype originated in a woman older than 75 with acute or convalescent COVID-19. The CDR3 reads CASSLAQGGANTEAFF. CDR3 DNA sequence: TGCGCCAGCAGCTTGGCCCAGGGGGGCGCGAACACTGAAGCTTTCTTT.